This T cell receptor beta chain emerged from a study of T cell repertoires in cytomegalovirus infection. Study-wide points: Frequencies of public TCR beta families were cumulated, and this identified carriers of CMV plus the relevant HLA. Dominant in the ex vivo response were TCR beta clonotypes restricted by HLA-C and specific for CMV.

Trimming removed 5 bases from V and 0 bases from J, with 23 bases in between. The germline CDR1 and CDR2 sequences are MNHNS and SASEGT. This CDR3 region has 18 residues. One entry per CDR3 protein results from TCRdb running MiXCR on the reads. The sample includes some 900,000 distinct CDR3 sequences, over 25% seen only once; the top ten take roughly 12%. This clonotype came up a few times. Its cognate antigen is unknown. The receptor was derived from a human donor in good health (CMV status not recorded). Some clones in this sample may be carry-over from other donors' samples. Sequenced material: cultured CD8+ T cells from PBMCs, taken from culture after CMV antigen stimulation. The chain combines TRBV6-1 with TRBJ2-7; unclear D gene. CDR3 sequence (DNA): TGTGCCAGCAGTCCCCGCCTAGGTGGCAGCCCTTCCTCCTACGAGCAGTACTTC. This gives the protein CASSPRLGGSPSSYEQYF.